This TCR beta chain was identified in a study of CD8 T cells in ankylosing spondylitis. Quantitative 5'-RACE was performed with molecular barcodes, and it yielded the TCR beta libraries. TCRdb analysed the 5' RACE reads with MiXCR anew, one entry per CDR3 protein. The sample lists fewer than 350,000 distinct CDR3 sequences, roughly 11% occurring once. The study's findings and limits: In synovial fluid and blood from reactive arthritis, some motif variants were previously reported.

Ten or more counts support this clonotype. The antigen remains unidentified. Germline V lookup: CDR1 MGHRA, CDR2 YSYEKL. Trimming pared 0 bases from V and 5 bases from J, leaving 10 bases between. The CDR3 totals 15 residues. The origin of this receptor is a female donor with ankylosing spondylitis or in good health (not recorded which). The chain joins TRBV4-1 to TRBJ2-2; no clear D. Sequencing used blood, either unsorted or a sorted T cell fraction (not recorded which). The CDR3 protein is CASSQEILSTGELFF. For the CDR3, the DNA is TGCGCCAGCAGCCAAGAGATTTTGTCGACCGGGGAGCTGTTTTTT.